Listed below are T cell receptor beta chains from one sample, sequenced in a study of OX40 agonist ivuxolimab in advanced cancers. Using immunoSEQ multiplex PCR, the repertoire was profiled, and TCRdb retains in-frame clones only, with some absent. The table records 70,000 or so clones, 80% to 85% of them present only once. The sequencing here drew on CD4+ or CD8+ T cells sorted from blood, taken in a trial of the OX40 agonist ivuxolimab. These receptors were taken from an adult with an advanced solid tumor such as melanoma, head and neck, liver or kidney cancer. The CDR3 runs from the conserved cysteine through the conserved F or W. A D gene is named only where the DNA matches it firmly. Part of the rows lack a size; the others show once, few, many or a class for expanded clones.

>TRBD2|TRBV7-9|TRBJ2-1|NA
CASSLVSGGAVNEQFF
TGTGCCAGCAGCTTAGTTAGCGGGGGGGCTGTCAATGAGCAGTTCTTC
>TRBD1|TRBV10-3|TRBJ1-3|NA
CASSRTGIETNTIYF
TGTGCCAGCAGTAGGACAGGGATTGAGACGAACACCATATATTTT
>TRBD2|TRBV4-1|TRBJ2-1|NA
CASSQESGAGVGREQFF
TGCGCCAGCAGCCAAGAATCAGGAGCGGGGGTGGGCCGTGAGCAGTTCTTC
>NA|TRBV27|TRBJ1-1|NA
CASSLRGTMNTEAFF
TGTGCCAGCAGTTTACGGGGGACAATGAACACTGAAGCTTTCTTT
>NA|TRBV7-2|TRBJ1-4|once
CASSANQGTTNEKLFF
TGTGCCAGCAGCGCGAACCAGGGGACAACTAATGAAAAACTGTTTTTT
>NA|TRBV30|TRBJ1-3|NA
CAWTGSLSGNTIYF
TGTGCCTGGACGGGCAGCCTCTCTGGAAACACCATATATTTT
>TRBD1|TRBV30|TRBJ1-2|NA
CAWATGVGYTF
TGTGCCTGGGCAACAGGGGTTGGCTACACCTTC
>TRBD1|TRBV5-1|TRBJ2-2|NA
CASSLRGGEAGELFF
TGCGCCAGCAGCTTAAGAGGGGGCGAGGCCGGGGAGCTGTTTTTT
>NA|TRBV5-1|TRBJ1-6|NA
CASSPREVGNNSPLHF
TGCGCCAGCAGCCCCCGGGAGGTAGGGAATAATTCACCCCTCCACTTT
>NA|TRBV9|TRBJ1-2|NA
CASSVAPSGQGVNYGYTF
TGTGCCAGCAGCGTAGCCCCGTCAGGCCAGGGTGTTAACTATGGCTACACCTTC
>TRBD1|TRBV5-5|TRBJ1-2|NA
CASSLSGTGVYGYTF
TGTGCCAGCAGCTTATCCGGGACAGGGGTCTATGGCTACACCTTC